This T cell receptor beta chain is from a study of T cells and copy number aberrations in small-cell lung cancer. General observations from the study: Versus adjacent lung, tumor T-cell richness and clonality were lower; density nonsignificantly. The study's sample size was small, so findings need validation. All specimens were formalin-fixed paraffin-embedded tissue, prone to sequencing artifacts.

Produced via immunoSEQ multiplex PCR; TCRdb's table is partial and in-frame only. The table has 7,500 or so clones, 82% seen once; the top ten hold 4.6%. Collected at least 2 cm from the tumor margin, the adjacent lung showed no malignant cells. Points on this clone: The antigen is not known.

The receptor was isolated from a woman aged 50 to 65 with small cell lung cancer. The specimen sequenced was normal tissue next to the tumor.

In nucleotides, the CDR3 is TGTGCCACCGGGCCGGCTGCTGAAGCTTTCTTT. It is translated as CATGPAAEAFF. The chain uses TRBV19 and TRBJ1-1; the D is unclear. The V end was cut by 10 bases, the J end by 6 bases, with 12 bases between. This CDR3 has 11 residues. Germline V gene lookup returns CDR1 LNHDA and CDR2 SQIVND (reference sequence).